These T cell receptor beta chains were read from a single sample in a study of T cells in Graves' hyperthyroidism and ophthalmopathy. One entry per CDR3 protein, called by TCRdb with MiXCR from the multiplex PCR reads. Among roughly 200,000 distinct CDR3 sequences, roughly 18% were seen once, and the ten largest hold around 47%. The source material was blood. These receptors all stem from a man aged 40-55 years with Graves' hyperthyroidism. CDR3s include the opening cysteine and the closing phenylalanine or tryptophan.

V	CDR3
TRBV5-8	CASSLVGDLLSYEQYF
TRBV6-8	CASSYGGARNSPLHF
TRBV7-2	CASSLDGLSTDTQYF
TRBV4-3	CASSQAGQHTDTQYF
TRBV28	CASSFGRDQETQYF
TRBV28	CASSPSWTNYGYTF
TRBV19	CASSSGWDQPQHF
TRBV10-2	CASWRWGFYEQFF
TRBV9	CASSAARQVKGYTF
TRBV5-1	CASSLEGGIAFF
TRBV4-3	CASSQGGAMNEQFF
TRBV3-1	CASSARLAGLQETQYF
TRBV6-2/TRBV6-3	CASSYSMTGDHEQYF
TRBV5-1	CASSRDRGPRETQYF
TRBV20-1	CSASSASGGIDEQYF
TRBV2	CASSEARGQETQYF